These 19 T cell receptor beta chains originate from one sample sequenced in a study of blood T cell repertoires in COVID-19. Here immunoSEQ multiplex PCR was the method, and the copy in TCRdb shows in-frame clones only, minus some. This table holds more than 100,000 clones, 81% found once. Sequenced: peripheral blood. The receptor source for this set is a woman aged 55-69 years with active or convalescent COVID-19.

This clone was detected a few times. The rearrangement joins TRBV5-1 to TRBJ1-3, with unresolved D. Trimming pared 0 bases from V and 7 bases from J, leaving 14 bases between. Per germline, CDR1 SGHRS and CDR2 YFSETQ. The CDR3 spans 15 residues. CDR3 protein: CASSLVPGRGNTIYF. DNA of the CDR3: TGCGCCAGCAGCTTGGTCCCAGGACGAGGGAACACCATATATTTT.

This clone was seen a few times. This chain links TRBV21-1 with TRBJ1-5. TRBV21-1 is shown as a pseudogene. There are 15 residues in the CDR3. Written as DNA, the CDR3 is TGTGCCAGCAGCAAAGACGGGAATATTAATCAGCCCCAGCATTTT. Its protein is CASSKDGNINQPQHF.

The V gene is TRBV19, the J gene TRBJ1-5; 7 bases align to TRBD1. Germline CDR1 reads LNHDA; CDR2 reads SQIVND (reference sequence). V lost 5 bases and J lost 7; bases outside the gene matches: 11. The CDR3 loop spans 15 amino acids. The CDR3 sequence: CASSSRQGNLQPQHF. As DNA, the CDR3 is TGTGCCAGTAGTTCGCGACAGGGTAATCTACAGCCCCAGCATTTT. Filled out from reference TRBV19 and TRBJ1-5, the complete variable domain reads DGGITQSPKYLFRKEGQNVTLSCEQNLNHDAMYWYRQDPGQGLRLIYYSQIVNDFQKGDIAEGYSVSREKKESFPLTVTSAQKNPTAFYLCASSSRQGNLQPQHFGDGTRLSIL.

This clone appeared a few times. This sequence joins TRBV6-6 and TRBJ1-5; D uncertain. Per germline, CDR1 MNHNY and CDR2 SVGAGI (reference sequence). This CDR3 region has 14 residues. The germline V and J ends were trimmed by 6 bases and 2 bases, with 11 bases remaining between them. The CDR3 region has the DNA TGTGCCAGCAGACCTGGAGGTGGCAATCAGCCCCAGCATTTT. Translated, it gives CASRPGGGNQPQHF.

V and J are TRBV7-9 and TRBJ1-1, with a tentative D call TRBD1 (6 bases). Trimming pared 10 bases from V and 1 base from J, leaving 10 bases between. Germline CDR1 reads SEHNR; CDR2 reads FQNEAQ (reference sequence). The CDR3 is 12 amino acids. CDR3 in DNA: TGTGCCACTATACAGGGGAACACTGAAGCTTTCTTT. Amino acids: CATIQGNTEAFF.

V and J are TRBV19 and TRBJ1-2; TRBD1 might be the D (5 bases). The germline V and J ends were trimmed by 5 bases and 2 bases, with 12 bases remaining between them. This CDR3 spans 14 amino acids. Germline V gene data show CDR1 as LNHDA and CDR2 as SQIVND (reference sequence). The CDR3: CASSPRVGNYGYTF. CDR3 nucleotides: TGTGCCAGTAGTCCCAGGGTGGGGAACTATGGCTACACCTTC.

The chain carries TRBV5-1 and TRBJ2-1, with 9 bases fitting TRBD2. Germline loops: CDR1 SGHRS, CDR2 YFSETQ. V was pared by 6 bases and J by 6 bases, with 16 bases of the junction left unmatched. CDR3 length equals 17 residues. The CDR3 DNA sequence: TGCGCCAGCACCAATGGGTTTAGCGGGAGCTCCCCCAATGAGCAGTTCTTC. Residues: CASTNGFSGSSPNEQFF.

The chain couples TRBV7-8 to TRBJ1-1; D not resolved. CDR3 length: 14 amino acids. Germline loops: CDR1 SGHVS, CDR2 FQNEAQ. V lost 1 base, J lost 3 bases, and 9 bases lay in between. CDR3 coding DNA: TGTGCCAGCAGCTTAGGGAGGAGGGACACTGAAGCTTTCTTT. It encodes CASSLGRRDTEAFF.

The V and J genes are TRBV7-2 and TRBJ2-3; 8 nucleotides line up with TRBD1. The CDR3 is 15 amino acids. The V and J ends lost 5 bases and 3 bases, in that order; junction bases with no gene match: 7. Germline CDR1 reads SGHTA; CDR2 reads FQGNSA. The CDR3 sequence is CASSPAGQATDTQYF. Here the CDR3 DNA reads TGTGCCAGCAGCCCGGCGGGACAGGCTACAGATACGCAGTATTTT.

The chain is built from TRBV21-1 and TRBJ2-7; TRBD1 is the table's D call, not checked against the DNA. TRBV21-1 is a pseudogene locus. CDR3 length: 14 residues. The CDR3 sequence: CASSTRQGNYEQYF. As DNA, the CDR3 is TGTGCCAGCAGCACTCGACAGGGGAACTACGAGCAGTACTTC.

CDR3 nucleotide sequence: TGTGCCAGCAGCTCCCGAGGGTCCTATGAGCAGTTCTTC. The encoded protein is CASSSRGSYEQFF. The rearrangement uses TRBV7-9 and TRBJ2-1; a weak D match, TRBD2 (5 bases). The CDR3 contains 13 residues. V was pared by 4 bases and J by 8 bases, with 12 bases between. The V gene's germline CDR1 is SEHNR and CDR2 FQNEAQ (reference sequence). Based on the CDR3 plus reference TRBV7-9 and TRBJ2-1, the full variable domain is DTGVSQNPRHKITKRGQNVTFRCDPISEHNRLYWYRQTLGQGPEFLTYFQNEAQLEKSRLLSDRFSAERPKGSFSTLEIQRTEQGDSAMYLCASSSRGSYEQFFGPGTRLTVL.

This clone has only one observation. The V call is TRBV19, the J call TRBJ2-2, with TRBD2 matching 7 bases. J lost 3 bases, V lost 5 bases, and 3 bases had no gene match. In germline, CDR1 is LNHDA, CDR2 SQIVND (reference sequence). The CDR3 covers 14 residues. The CDR3 coding sequence is TGTGCCAGTAGTCCCCGGGGGGACACCGGGGAGCTGTTTTTT. Translating gives CASSPRGDTGELFF.

V is TRBV11-2 and J is TRBJ2-7, with D perhaps TRBD1 (6 bases). This CDR3 spans 14 amino acids. The germline V gene encodes CDR1 SGHAT and CDR2 FQNNGV. The germline V and J ends were trimmed by 6 bases and 0 bases, with 12 bases remaining between them. The CDR3 loop reads CASSQTGFSYEQYF. The CDR3 nucleotides read TGTGCCAGCAGTCAAACAGGGTTCTCCTACGAGCAGTACTTC.

This clone was observed a single time. CDR3 amino acids: CASSLPRGGPNEQFF. The CDR3 DNA is TGTGCCAGCAGCTTACCCCGGGGGGGCCCCAATGAGCAGTTCTTC. The chain carries TRBV5-5 and TRBJ2-1, with 8 bases matching TRBD2. Germline V gene lookup returns CDR1 SGHKS and CDR2 YYEKEE (reference sequence). CDR3 length equals 15 residues. Trimming at V came to 2 bases and at J to 6 bases, leaving 7 bases not matched to a gene.

The rearrangement uses TRBV11-2 and TRBJ2-1; the match to TRBD2 covers 8 bases. The germline CDR1 and CDR2 sequences are SGHAT and FQNNGV. The junction had 3 bases not matched to a gene; V was cut back by 3 bases and J by 2 bases. This CDR3 has 15 residues. The CDR3 coding sequence is TGTGCCAGCAGCTTGAGCGGGAGCGCCTACAATGAGCAGTTCTTC. It codes for CASSLSGSAYNEQFF. Together with reference TRBV11-2 and TRBJ2-1, the CDR3 gives the full variable domain: EAGVAQSPRYKIIEKRQSVAFWCNPISGHATLYWYQQILGQGPKLLIQFQNNGVVDDSQLPKDRFSAERLKGVDSTLKIQPAKLEDSAVYLCASSLSGSAYNEQFFGPGTRLTVL.

The chain employs TRBV27 and TRBJ2-2, with 8 positions matching TRBD1. The CDR3 consists of 13 residues. From germline, CDR1 is MNHEY and CDR2 SMNVEV (reference sequence). The ends lost 6 bases at V and 3 bases at J; junction bases unmatched: 0. DNA of the CDR3: TGTGCCAGCAGGACAGGGGACACCGGGGAGCTGTTTTTT. As protein: CASRTGDTGELFF.

Only one count was recorded for this clone. The J gene is TRBJ2-5, the V gene TRBV6-1; possible D gene TRBD2, 5 bases. This CDR3 contains 14 residues. With 5 bases removed from V and 2 bases from J, the gap between germline ends came to 12 bases. Germline values: CDR1 MNHNS, CDR2 SASEGT. The CDR3 loop reads CASSYFGRQETQYF. The CDR3 DNA reads as TGTGCCAGCAGTTATTTTGGGAGACAAGAGACCCAGTACTTC.

The V gene is TRBV7-3, the J gene TRBJ2-3, with 12 bases matching TRBD2. Germline V gives CDR1 SGHTA, CDR2 FQGTGA. The CDR3 sequence is 17 residues long. With 2 bases clipped from V and 6 bases from J, the junction kept 9 bases outside the gene matches. The CDR3: CASSLGASGRALDTQYF. DNA of the CDR3: TGTGCCAGCAGCTTAGGGGCTAGCGGGAGGGCCCTGGATACGCAGTATTTT.

V gene TRBV6-2 or TRBV6-3 combines with J gene TRBJ2-7; TRBD1 matches at 8 bases. Germline V gene lookup returns CDR1 MNHEY and CDR2 SVGEGT. Trimming removed 6 bases from V and 0 bases from J; junction bases left unmatched: 4. This CDR3 is built from 14 residues. This chain's CDR3 is CASSRQGRSYEQYV. CDR3 in DNA: TGTGCCAGCAGCCGACAGGGGCGCTCCTACGAGCAGTACGTC.